A selection of T cell receptor beta chains follows, all from one sample in a study of high-grade serous ovarian cancer treatment subgroups. Produced via immunoSEQ multiplex PCR; TCRdb's table is partial and in-frame only. In the table there are about 1,900 clones, roughly four fifths of which are singletons. The sample comprised tumor tissue. The receptors derive from a human donor with high-grade serous ovarian cancer. The conserved cysteine and the conserved F or W are not part of the CDR3 here. The D gene is left open where the match is weak.

>TRBJ1-5|-|TRBV9
ASSVGPLSNQPQH
>TRBJ2-4|-|TRBV9
ASSPLGVGENIQY
>TRBJ1-6|TRBD1|TRBV19
ASSGRQGQSPLH
>TRBJ1-2|-|TRBV28
ASSVQEFYGYT
>TRBJ2-7|-|TRBV30
AWTSGRFATQQY
>TRBJ2-5|-|TRBV2
ASSEVAFKATQY
>TRBJ2-1|TRBD1|TRBV4-3
ASSQRVGTANEQF
>TRBJ1-2|-|TRBV15
ATRGAGDPYGYT
>TRBJ2-7|TRBD2|TRBV19
ASSIGTSSGEQY
>TRBJ2-7|-|TRBV21-1
ARTANLRGQY